What follows describes a single T cell receptor (beta chain). The CDR3 runs to 15 residues. Germline values: CDR1 MDHEN, CDR2 SYDVKM. Trimming at V came to 5 bases and at J to 5 bases, leaving 7 bases not matched to a gene. Libraries were prepared by immunoSEQ multiplex PCR; TCRdb keeps only in-frame clonotypes and omits some of them. The sample contains 190,000 or so clones, about 82% of which appear only once. This entry belongs to a study of blood T cell repertoires in COVID-19. This chain uses TRBV28 with TRBJ1-5; 9 bases are shared with TRBD1. Sequencing used PBMCs or T cells enriched from blood (not recorded which). The receptor was derived from a woman aged 25 to 39 who had recovered from COVID-19. The CDR3: CASSHRDRAHQPQHF. In nucleotides, the CDR3 is TGTGCCAGCAGTCACCGGGACAGGGCCCATCAGCCCCAGCATTTT.